Presented here are 10 T cell receptor beta chains from one specimen sequenced in a study of blood T cell repertoires in COVID-19. Generated by immunoSEQ multiplex PCR, the TCRdb table keeps only in-frame clones and is missing some. Altogether under 250,000 clones are present, more than 75% being singletons, with the ten largest covering 5.5% to 7%. Source material: peripheral blood. All receptors derive from a woman aged 40 to 50 with COVID-19, enrolled during active disease.

The J gene is TRBJ1-6, the V gene TRBV30; a possible D gene is TRBD1 (6 bases). V lost 3 bases to trimming and J lost 7 bases, with 16 bases between them. The CDR3 consists of 15 residues. Germline V gene data show CDR1 as GTSNPN and CDR2 as SVGIG (reference sequence). CDR3 loop: CAWSRLQGENSPLHF. Here the CDR3 DNA reads TGTGCCTGGAGCCGACTACAGGGAGAAAATTCACCCCTCCACTTT.

This chain connects TRBV5-1 to TRBJ1-2; no clear D. The CDR3 is made up of 16 amino acids. The germline CDR1 and CDR2 sequences are SGHRS and YFSETQ. Trimming left V 4 bases short and J 1 base short, with 17 bases between. DNA of the CDR3: TGCGCCAGCAGCCGCCCCGAGGAGGGAGGTAACTATGGCTACACCTTC. Encoded protein: CASSRPEEGGNYGYTF. Based on the CDR3 plus reference TRBV5-1 and TRBJ1-2, the full variable domain is KAGVTQTPRYLIKTRGQQVTLSCSPISGHRSVSWYQQTPGQGLQFLFEYFSETQRNKGNFPGRFSGRQFSNSRSEMNVSTLELGDSALYLCASSRPEEGGNYGYTFGSGTRLTVV.

Only a few counts were recorded for this clone. V usage is TRBV6-5 and J usage is TRBJ2-7; D may be TRBD2 (6 bases). The CDR3 has 15 amino acids. Germline CDR1 is MNHEY and CDR2 is SVGAGI. The ends were cut back, 2 bases at V and 1 base at J, with 12 bases in the middle. The CDR3 DNA is TGTGCCAGCAGTTACGGTTGGGGGGATTCCTACGAGCAGTACTTC. Its translation is CASSYGWGDSYEQYF.

This clone was observed a single time. The chain couples TRBV6-6 to TRBJ1-2, with 9 bases aligning to TRBD1. Germline lookup yields CDR1 MNHNY and CDR2 SVGAGI (reference sequence). This CDR3 has 14 residues. Trimming at V came to 6 bases and at J to 1 base, leaving 3 bases not matched to a gene. The CDR3, as DNA: TGTGCCAGCAGACAGGGGGCGGGTAACTATGGCTACACCTTC. Encoded protein: CASRQGAGNYGYTF.

CDR3 residues: CATSDPGTGTGNEQFF. The CDR3, as DNA: TGTGCCACCAGTGATCCCGGGACAGGGACGGGAAATGAGCAGTTCTTC. The rearrangement joins TRBV24-1 to TRBJ2-1; 9 positions agree with TRBD1. V was pared by 3 bases and J by 7 bases, with 9 bases of the junction left unmatched. The CDR3 is made up of 16 amino acids. Per germline, CDR1 KGHDR and CDR2 SFDVKD.

The V gene is TRBV11-3, the J gene TRBJ1-3, with D perhaps matching TRBD1 (5 bases). Germline lookup yields CDR1 SGHNT and CDR2 YENEEA. The germline V and J ends were trimmed by 4 bases and 3 bases, with 13 bases remaining between them. The CDR3 runs 15 residues. In DNA, the CDR3 is TGTGCCAGCAGCTCGGGGGGGACTTATGGAAACACCATATATTTT. Its protein is CASSSGGTYGNTIYF. Supplemented by reference TRBV11-3 and TRBJ1-3, the full variable domain reads EAGVVQSPRYKIIEKKQPVAFWCNPISGHNTLYWYLQNLGQGPELLIRYENEEAVDDSQLPKDRFSAERLKGVDSTLKIQPAELGDSAVYLCASSSGGTYGNTIYFGEGSWLTVV.

The CDR3 DNA follows: TGCGCCAGCAGCTCAGGCGCCCACACAGATACGCAGTATTTT. Amino acids: CASSSGAHTDTQYF. The chain employs TRBV5-1 and TRBJ2-3; unclear D gene. The CDR3 loop spans 14 amino acids. V was clipped by 3 bases and J by 2 bases, with 10 bases between them. Per the germline V gene, CDR1 is SGHRS and CDR2 is YFSETQ.

This chain connects TRBV7-9 to TRBJ2-5; TRBD2 aligns across 8 bases. Germline V CDR1 and CDR2: SEHNR, FQNEAQ (reference sequence). The CDR3 sequence is 14 residues long. The ends lost 6 bases at V and 3 bases at J; junction bases unmatched: 6. The CDR3: CASSLIAGKETQYF. The CDR3 DNA reads TGTGCCAGCAGTCTTATAGCGGGAAAAGAGACCCAGTACTTC.

The V gene is TRBV30, the J gene TRBJ1-2; D remains unclear. Trimming shortened V by 0 bases and J by 6 bases, and 11 bases separated the two germline ends. This CDR3 spans 13 amino acids. Germline CDR1 GTSNPN, CDR2 SVGIG (reference sequence). Here the CDR3 reads CAWSVSGLHGYTF. CDR3 nucleotides: TGTGCCTGGAGTGTATCGGGTTTGCATGGCTACACCTTC. The variable domain in full, with the rest retrieved from reference TRBV30 and TRBJ1-2, is SQTIHQWPATLVQPVGSPLSLECTVEGTSNPNLYWYRQAAGRGLQLLFYSVGIGQISSEVPQNLSASRPQDRQFILSSKKLLLSDSGFYLCAWSVSGLHGYTFGSGTRLTVV.

This chain connects TRBV3-1 (or the pseudogene TRBV3-2) to TRBJ1-1, with TRBD1 identical over 7 bases. V was clipped by 4 bases and J by 0 bases; unmatched bases: 2. The CDR3 loop spans 14 amino acids. In germline, CDR1 is LGHDT, CDR2 YNNKEL (reference sequence). The CDR3 DNA sequence: TGTGCCAGCAGCCCGACAGGGATGAACACTGAAGCTTTCTTT. Translating gives CASSPTGMNTEAFF.